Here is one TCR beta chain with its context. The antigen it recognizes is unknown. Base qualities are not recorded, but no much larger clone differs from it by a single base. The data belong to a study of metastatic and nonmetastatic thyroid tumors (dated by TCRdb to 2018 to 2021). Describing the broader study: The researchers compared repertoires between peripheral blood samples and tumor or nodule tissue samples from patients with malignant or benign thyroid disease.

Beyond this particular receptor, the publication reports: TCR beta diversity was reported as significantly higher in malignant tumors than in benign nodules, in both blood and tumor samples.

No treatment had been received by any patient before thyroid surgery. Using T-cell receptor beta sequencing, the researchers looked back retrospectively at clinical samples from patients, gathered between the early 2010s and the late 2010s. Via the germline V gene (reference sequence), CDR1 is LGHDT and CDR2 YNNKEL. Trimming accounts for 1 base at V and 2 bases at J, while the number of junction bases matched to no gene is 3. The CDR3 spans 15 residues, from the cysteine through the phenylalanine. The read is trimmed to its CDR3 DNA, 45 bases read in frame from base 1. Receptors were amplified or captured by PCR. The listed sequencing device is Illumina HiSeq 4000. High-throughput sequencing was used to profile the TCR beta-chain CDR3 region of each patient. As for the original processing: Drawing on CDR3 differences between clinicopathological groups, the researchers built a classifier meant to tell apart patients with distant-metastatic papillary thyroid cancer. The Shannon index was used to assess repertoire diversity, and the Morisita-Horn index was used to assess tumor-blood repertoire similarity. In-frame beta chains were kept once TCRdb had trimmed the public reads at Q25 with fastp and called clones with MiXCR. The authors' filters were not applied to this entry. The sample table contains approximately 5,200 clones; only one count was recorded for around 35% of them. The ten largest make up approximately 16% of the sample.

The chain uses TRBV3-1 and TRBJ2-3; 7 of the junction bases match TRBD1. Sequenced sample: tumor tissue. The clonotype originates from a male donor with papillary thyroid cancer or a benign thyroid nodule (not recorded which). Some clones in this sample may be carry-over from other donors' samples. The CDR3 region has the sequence CASSQGQGDTDTQYF. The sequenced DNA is TGTGCCAGCAGCCAAGGACAGGGCGACACAGATACGCAGTATTTT.